The TCR beta chain described here comes from a study of Graves' ophthalmopathy and Graves' hyperthyroidism. Germline V CDR1 and CDR2: MNHEY, SVGAGI. The CDR3 totals 16 residues. With V trimmed by 2 bases and J by 2 bases, 6 bases remained unmatched. Findings and limits, study-wide: The majority of expanded thyroid clonotypes above 0.001 frequency also occurred in blood.

CDR3 regions of TCR beta were amplified from RNA transcripts. The workflow started with a first-round RT-PCR run with HTBI primers and then moved on to a second-round multiplex PCR. TCRdb re-called the multiplex PCR reads through MiXCR, storing one row per CDR3 protein. Of over a million distinct CDR3 sequences listed, roughly 35% are singletons. With respect to this clonotype: Its antigen is currently unknown.

Sample: peripheral blood or thyroid tissue (not recorded which). The V gene is TRBV6-5, the J gene TRBJ2-7; the match to TRBD2 covers 10 bases. The clonotype originates from an adult man with Graves' hyperthyroidism. CDR3 nucleotide sequence: TGTGCCAGCAGTTACGCTAGCGGGGGATGGACCTACGAGCAGTACTTC. Translating it yields CASSYASGGWTYEQYF.